These 16 T cell receptor beta chains came from one sample sequenced in a study of blood T cell repertoires in COVID-19. Only in-frame clones appear in the TCRdb table, and some are missing; sequencing was by immunoSEQ multiplex PCR. Found here are fewer than 200,000 clones, about 83% of them singletons; the top ten hold 7.7%. Sequenced material: peripheral blood. Receptor source: a man aged 40-50 years who had recovered from COVID-19.

This clone was seen once. The chain links TRBV7-9 to TRBJ2-5; 8 bases match TRBD1. The V gene end was trimmed by 0 bases and the J gene end by 4 bases; junction bases not matched to a gene: 4. This CDR3 comprises 15 residues. Germline V gives CDR1 SEHNR, CDR2 FQNEAQ (reference sequence). The CDR3 reads CASSLAGQGAETQYF. For the CDR3, the DNA is TGTGCCAGCAGCTTAGCTGGACAGGGTGCAGAGACCCAGTACTTC.

The rearrangement links TRBV5-4 to TRBJ1-2; 9 nucleotides align to TRBD1. Germline CDR1 reads SGHNT; CDR2 reads YYREEE (reference sequence). V lost 4 bases, J lost 5 bases, and 6 bases stayed unmatched. This CDR3 contains 14 residues. The CDR3 DNA sequence: TGTGCCAGCAGCGGGAGGGACAGGGAGTATGGCTACACCTTC. The encoded protein is CASSGRDREYGYTF.

This rearrangement joins TRBV5-6 to TRBJ1-5, with 9 bases that match TRBD1. The V segment lost 0 bases and the J segment 5 bases; nucleotides outside the gene matches: 12. The CDR3 loop spans 18 amino acids. Germline values: CDR1 SGHDT, CDR2 YYEEEE. The CDR3 spells CASSLAGTGTGYHQPQHF. The CDR3 DNA sequence: TGTGCCAGCAGCTTGGCCGGGACGGGGACAGGGTATCATCAGCCCCAGCATTTT.

There are a few counts of this clone. The chain joins TRBV7-2 to TRBJ2-3, with 9 bases aligning to TRBD2. Germline loops: CDR1 SGHTA, CDR2 FQGNSA. The J segment lost 4 bases and the V segment lost 2 bases, leaving 7 bases of the junction unmatched. The CDR3 totals 16 residues. CDR3 bases: TGTGCCAGCAGCTTATCGCCAGCGGGGGGCCCAGATACGCAGTATTTT. This sequence encodes CASSLSPAGGPDTQYF.

This clone was recorded once. The CDR3 sequence is CASSPGAGWNFEQYF. CDR3 nucleotide sequence: TGTGCCAGCAGTCCCGGGGCGGGGTGGAACTTCGAGCAGTACTTC. The V gene is TRBV11-2, the J gene TRBJ2-7; perhaps TRBD2 as D (6 bases). The CDR3 contains 15 residues. From germline, CDR1 is SGHAT and CDR2 FQNNGV. Trimming cost V 6 bases and J 6 bases, with 21 bases left between them.

This chain connects TRBV5-5 to TRBJ2-5; the match to TRBD2 covers 7 bases. The germline V gene encodes CDR1 SGHKS and CDR2 YYEKEE (reference sequence). V shed 5 bases, J shed 0 bases, and the junction held 7 bases outside the gene matches. The CDR3 runs to 15 residues. Here the CDR3 DNA reads TGTGCCAGCAGTTACCTGAGCGGGGACCAAGAGACCCAGTACTTC. Its translation: CASSYLSGDQETQYF.

The gene calls are TRBV15 and TRBJ2-1; 8 nucleotides match TRBD2. Trimming at V came to 3 bases and at J to 3 bases, leaving 4 bases not matched to a gene. The CDR3 extends over 15 amino acids. CDR1 is LNHNV, CDR2 YYDKDF, per germline (reference sequence). CDR3 protein: CATSSAGGRYNEQFF. The CDR3 DNA reads TGTGCCACCAGCAGCGCGGGGGGCCGCTACAATGAGCAGTTCTTC. Looking up the rest from reference TRBV15 and TRBJ2-1 gives the full variable domain: DAMVIQNPRYQVTQFGKPVTLSCSQTLNHNVMYWYQQKSSQAPKLLFHYYDKDFNNEADTPDNFQSRRPNTSFCFLDIRSPGLGDTAMYLCATSSAGGRYNEQFFGPGTRLTVL.

The chain joins TRBV6-2 or TRBV6-3 to TRBJ2-7; 7 bases agree with TRBD1. The V segment lost 4 bases and the J segment 6 bases; nucleotides outside the gene matches: 15. Germline CDR1 reads MNHEY; CDR2 reads SVGEGT. The CDR3 runs to 16 residues. In DNA form, the CDR3 reads TGTGCCAGCAGTTCCGCGCGGACCCAGACAGGGAGCGAGCAGTACTTC. It translates to CASSSARTQTGSEQYF.

This clone was seen a single time. This chain links TRBV6-6 with TRBJ1-5, with D hard to call. The V and J ends lost 8 bases and 1 base respectively, with 12 bases between them. CDR1 and CDR2 (germline): MNHNY, SVGAGI (reference sequence). CDR3 length: 14 residues. The CDR3 protein is CASVEAWSNQPQHF. The CDR3 DNA reads TGTGCCAGCGTGGAGGCTTGGAGCAATCAGCCCCAGCATTTT.

This clone has only a few counts. The rearrangement joins TRBV7-8 to TRBJ2-3, with a weak D call TRBD2 (6 bases). This CDR3 has 16 residues. The germline gives CDR1 SGHVS, CDR2 FQNEAQ. The V end lost 5 bases, the J end lost 1 base, and 16 bases lay between the germline ends. DNA of the CDR3: TGTGCCAGCAGCCCCGGGACTCCGGGCGGCACAGATACGCAGTATTTT. It is translated as CASSPGTPGGTDTQYF.

The V gene is TRBV21-1, the J gene TRBJ2-4; TRBD1 is the table's D call, not checked against the DNA. TRBV21-1 has pseudogene status. This CDR3 spans 19 amino acids. CDR3 bases: TGTGCCAGCAGCACAAAAAGCCCAGGACAGAGTATAGCCAAAAACATTCAGTACTTC. Translation: CASSTKSPGQSIAKNIQYF.

The V and J genes are TRBV9 and TRBJ2-7; a weak D match, TRBD2 (6 bases). V shed 0 bases and J shed 2 bases, with 18 bases lying between them. Germline lookup yields CDR1 SGDLS and CDR2 YYNGEE. The CDR3 runs to 17 residues. CDR3 coding DNA: TGTGCCAGCAGCGTAGGTCTATCTGGCGGGAATACCTACGAGCAGTACTTC. Its translation is CASSVGLSGGNTYEQYF.

The chain has TRBV9 and TRBJ2-5; 8 bases are shared with TRBD1. Germline assignment: CDR1 SGDLS and CDR2 YYNGEE. Unmatched junction bases numbered 10, after V lost 3 bases and J lost 3 bases. The CDR3 has 16 residues. CDR3 sequence (DNA): TGTGCCAGCAGCGGAGGACCGACAGGGGTCGAAGAGACCCAGTACTTC. It yields the protein CASSGGPTGVEETQYF.

The chain joins TRBV5-4 to TRBJ1-4, with D uncertain. This CDR3 is built from 13 residues. Germline CDR1 reads SGHNT; CDR2 reads YYREEE (reference sequence). Trimming shortened V by 3 bases and J by 5 bases, and 8 bases separated the two germline ends. CDR3 amino acids: CASSSIGNEKLFF. The CDR3, as DNA: TGTGCCAGCAGCTCGATCGGGAATGAAAAACTGTTTTTT.

This clone is a singleton in its sample. The CDR3 loop reads CAWNLGEQGADEQYF. CDR3 nucleotides: TGTGCCTGGAACCTGGGGGAGCAGGGGGCAGACGAGCAGTACTTC. The J gene is TRBJ2-7, the V gene TRBV30; 8 bases agree with TRBD1. CDR3 length equals 15 residues. CDR1 is GTSNPN and CDR2 is SVGIG in the germline V gene (reference sequence). The J segment lost 5 bases and the V segment lost 4 bases, leaving 13 bases of the junction unmatched.

J is TRBJ2-3 and V is TRBV28; D is unclear. Germline V gene data show CDR1 as MDHEN and CDR2 as SYDVKM. V was cut by 4 bases and J by 1 base, with 12 bases left in between. The CDR3 loop spans 15 amino acids. The CDR3 sequence is CASSSRLTGTDTQYF. CDR3 sequence (DNA): TGTGCCAGCAGTTCCAGACTCACGGGCACAGATACGCAGTATTTT.